This TCR beta chain came from a study of tissue T cells after allogeneic stem cell transplantation. Findings and limits, study-wide: Motif-based clustering found tissue-specific repertoire signatures shared across patients, though few clones were shared.

Germline assignment: CDR1 KGHSH and CDR2 LQKENI. V was cut by 2 bases and J by 0 bases, with 8 bases left in between. The CDR3 runs 15 residues. TCRbeta CDR3 was sequenced at survey depth with template counts. TCRdb keeps only in-frame clones here, not all; method: immunoSEQ multiplex PCR. This table has tens of thousands of clones, roughly 90% appearing once. Notes on this clone: The antigen is unknown.

The source material was blood, sampled before transplantation. The TCR comes from a woman between 35 and 70 years old who later had graft-versus-host disease after an allogeneic stem cell transplant. The rearrangement links TRBV18 to TRBJ2-1; either TRBD1 or TRBD2 may fit D (5 bases each). The CDR3 nucleotides read TGTGCCAGCTCACCAGGGGCGGGCTCCTACAATGAGCAGTTCTTC. Amino acid sequence: CASSPGAGSYNEQFF.